This passage covers 17 T cell receptor beta chains from one sample sequenced in a study of cytomegalovirus exposure and HLA in healthy donors. 13 Jbeta primers and 60 Vbeta primers were used for the PCR. TCRdb keeps only in-frame clones here, not all; method: immunoSEQ multiplex PCR. The data hold 180,000 or so clones, with 75% to 90% observed a single time. Sequencing was carried out using PBMCs. The receptors originated from a woman aged 50 to 65 in good health and CMV-seropositive.

This clone was detected only once. The chain carries TRBV29-1 and TRBJ1-4; D ambiguous. V was pared by 4 bases and J by 0 bases, with 3 bases between. Germline values: CDR1 SQVTM, CDR2 ANQGSEA. This CDR3 is 12 amino acids long. The CDR3 coding sequence is TGCAGCGTTGCTGCAACTAATGAAAAACTGTTTTTT. Translating it yields CSVAATNEKLFF.

The chain is built from TRBV19 and TRBJ1-1; D is undetermined. V was cut by 5 bases and J by 2 bases, with 15 bases left in between. Germline lookup yields CDR1 LNHDA and CDR2 SQIVND (reference sequence). The CDR3 has 15 residues. CDR3: CASSLQPTGNTEAFF. CDR3 DNA sequence: TGTGCCAGTAGTCTTCAACCGACGGGAAACACTGAAGCTTTCTTT.

Notes on this clone: Other nucleotide sequences in the sample specify the same CDR3. The rearrangement links TRBV5-8 to TRBJ2-1; D may be TRBD1 (5 bases). V dropped 2 bases and J dropped 0 bases, with 9 bases sitting between them. This CDR3 spans 15 amino acids. CDR1 and CDR2 from the germline V gene are SGHTS and YDEGEE. The CDR3 nucleotides are TGTGCCAGCAGCTTAGGGGATAGCTCCTACAATGAGCAGTTCTTC. Translation gives CASSLGDSSYNEQFF.

Concerning this clone itself: The junction does not match germline at one end; this may be a read error. Written as DNA, the CDR3 is TGTGCCAGCTCACCACCCAACAGGGTCTCTGGGGCCAACGGCCTGACTTTC. Its translation is CASSPPNRVSGANGLTF. This chain joins TRBV18 and TRBJ2-6, with a weak D call TRBD1 (6 bases). CDR1 KGHSH and CDR2 LQKENI come from the germline V gene. The CDR3 totals 17 residues. Complete variable domain (other parts from reference TRBV18 and TRBJ2-6): NAGVMQNPRHLVRRRGQEARLRCSPMKGHSHVYWYRQLPEEGLKFMVYLQKENIIDESGMPKERFSAEFPKEGPSILRIQQVVRGDSAAYFCASSPPNRVSGANGLTFGAGSRLTVL.

This chain uses TRBV27 with TRBJ2-3; the D gene is possibly TRBD2 (7 bases). Germline CDR1 reads MNHEY; CDR2 reads SMNVEV (reference sequence). V dropped 2 bases and J dropped 5 bases, with 14 bases sitting between them. The CDR3 is made up of 15 amino acids. CDR3 coding DNA: TGTGCCAGCAGTTTACGCGGGGGCCTTCTAGATACGCAGTATTTT. Translated: CASSLRGGLLDTQYF.

The chain is built from TRBV19 and TRBJ2-7; 11 bases line up with TRBD2. CDR3 length: 14 residues. V gave up 4 bases and J gave up 3 bases; unmatched junction bases: 2. Germline V gene lookup returns CDR1 LNHDA and CDR2 SQIVND (reference sequence). This CDR3 is CASSTTSGGYEQYF. Written as DNA, the CDR3 is TGTGCCAGTAGTACCACTAGCGGGGGCTACGAGCAGTACTTC. Full variable domain (missing parts from reference TRBV19 and TRBJ2-7): DGGITQSPKYLFRKEGQNVTLSCEQNLNHDAMYWYRQDPGQGLRLIYYSQIVNDFQKGDIAEGYSVSREKKESFPLTVTSAQKNPTAFYLCASSTTSGGYEQYFGPGTRLTVT.

J is TRBJ2-7 and V is TRBV5-5, with 9 bases identical to TRBD1. CDR3 length: 16 amino acids. The V segment lost 3 bases and the J segment 7 bases; nucleotides outside the gene matches: 14. CDR1 is SGHKS and CDR2 is YYEKEE in the germline V gene (reference sequence). The CDR3 loop is CASSSSGTGSIMEQYF. The DNA for the CDR3 is TGTGCCAGCAGCTCGTCCGGGACAGGGAGTATAATGGAGCAGTACTTC.

This rearrangement joins TRBV6-5 to TRBJ2-5; D is perhaps TRBD1 (6 bases). This CDR3 has 14 residues. Germline-derived CDR1 and CDR2 are MNHEY and SVGAGI. V was pared by 2 bases and J by 1 base, with 8 bases between. The CDR3 sequence: CASSYLQGQETQYF. The CDR3 DNA is TGTGCCAGCAGTTACCTACAGGGCCAAGAGACCCAGTACTTC.

The sample holds a few counts of this clone. The chain joins TRBV5-4 to TRBJ2-3; tentative D call: TRBD1 (7 bases). The V gene lost 0 bases and the J gene lost 11 bases, with 25 bases spanning the gap. Germline assignment: CDR1 SGHNT and CDR2 YYREEE (reference sequence). The CDR3 extends over 17 amino acids. The CDR3 region is CASSLAQGTVSRRGQYF. As DNA, the CDR3 is TGTGCCAGCAGCTTGGCTCAGGGGACAGTCTCACGGCGGGGGCAGTATTTT. Filled out from reference TRBV5-4 and TRBJ2-3, the complete variable domain reads ETGVTQSPTHLIKTRGQQVTLRCSSQSGHNTVSWYQQALGQGPQFIFQYYREEENGRGNFPPRFSGLQFPNYSSELNVNALELDDSALYLCASSLAQGTVSRRGQYFGPGTRLTVL.

This chain connects TRBV10-3 to TRBJ2-6; no definite D call. CDR1 and CDR2 (germline): ENHRY, SYGVKD. The CDR3 has 14 residues. V was cut by 4 bases and J by 0 bases, with 4 bases left in between. Here the CDR3 DNA reads TGTGCCATCAGTGTCTCCTCTGGGGCCAACGTCCTGACTTTC. Translated: CAISVSSGANVLTF.

The chain couples TRBV5-1 to TRBJ1-1, with TRBD1 identical over 12 bases. V was clipped by 4 bases and J by 5 bases; unmatched bases: 9. There are 16 residues in the CDR3. CDR1 is SGHRS and CDR2 is YFSETQ in the germline V gene. The CDR3 reads CASSRDRGQGGTEAFF. CDR3 nucleotides: TGCGCCAGCAGCCGGGACAGGGGGCAGGGAGGTACTGAAGCTTTCTTT.

The genes are TRBV19 and TRBJ1-2, with a possible D match to TRBD1 (6 bases). Germline CDR1 reads LNHDA; CDR2 reads SQIVND (reference sequence). With 3 bases removed from V and 10 bases from J, the gap between germline ends came to 15 bases. CDR3 length: 13 amino acids. CDR3 DNA sequence: TGTGCCAGTAGTATGGGGGCCGCGGGGGACTACACCTTC. Protein sequence: CASSMGAAGDYTF.

The chain recombines TRBV5-8 with TRBJ2-3, with D tentatively TRBD2 (6 bases). The germline V and J ends were trimmed by 1 base and 6 bases, with 12 bases remaining between them. CDR3 length: 14 amino acids. Germline CDR1 and CDR2: SGHTS and YDEGEE. CDR3 coding DNA: TGTGCCAGCAGCTTGACACCTAGCGCCGATACGCAGTATTTT. It is translated as CASSLTPSADTQYF.

This chain joins TRBV19 and TRBJ1-2; weak D call: TRBD1 (5 bases). V was cut by 4 bases and J by 5 bases, with 11 bases left in between. Germline-derived CDR1 and CDR2 are LNHDA and SQIVND (reference sequence). CDR3 length: 13 residues. CDR3 nucleotide sequence: TGTGCCAGTAGTAAACAGGATGGGTATGGCTACACCTTC. This codes for CASSKQDGYGYTF.

CDR3 sequence (DNA): TGTGCCAGCAGCGGGAGACTAGTTTCGGGCTCCGAGCAGTACTTC. Its protein product is CASSGRLVSGSEQYF. This chain links TRBV5-6 with TRBJ2-7, with a possible D match to TRBD2 (6 bases). Germline-derived CDR1 and CDR2 are SGHDT and YYEEEE. The CDR3 covers 15 residues. V lost 4 bases, J lost 6 bases, and 20 bases lay in between.

The V call is TRBV11-3, the J call TRBJ2-3, with a tentative D call TRBD1 (6 bases). The germline CDR1 and CDR2 sequences are SGHNT and YENEEA. The CDR3 has 16 residues. The V end lost 5 bases, the J end lost 3 bases, and 18 bases lay between the germline ends. The DNA for the CDR3 is TGTGCCAGCAGCCCAGCCCAGGGGCCAGGGACAGATACGCAGTATTTT. Translation gives CASSPAQGPGTDTQYF.

A few counts support this clone. This chain joins TRBV28 and TRBJ1-1; TRBD1 aligns across 11 bases. CDR1 is MDHEN and CDR2 is SYDVKM in the germline V gene. Trimming cost V 7 bases and J 5 bases; bases outside gene matches: 9. This CDR3 comprises 15 residues. In DNA, the CDR3 is TGTGCCAGCACCCAGGGGACAGGGGGAGTGACTGAAGCTTTCTTT. It codes for CASTQGTGGVTEAFF.